This T cell receptor (beta chain) was profiled in a study of blood T cell repertoires in COVID-19. Study summary: Sources were T cells, B-cell-depleted T cells, or PBMCs; the material itself was cDNA or gDNA.

This clone was detected only once. In the authors' workflow: Using reference gene primer amplification, nucleated cell counts were estimated. TCRdb keeps only in-frame clones here, not all; method: immunoSEQ multiplex PCR. The V and J calls and the clone size are those of that table, but D and trimming were determined from the DNA. The table lists 150,000 to 200,000 clones, 80% to 95% of them singletons. Per germline, CDR1 LNHDA and CDR2 SQIVND (reference sequence). This CDR3 has 14 residues. The junction had 0 bases not matched to a gene; V was cut back by 3 bases and J by 2 bases. What was sequenced was peripheral blood. The V call is TRBV19, the J call TRBJ1-5, with 8 bases matching TRBD1. The sequence derives from a woman in her 50s with acute or convalescent COVID-19. The CDR3 loop is CASSMGQGNQPQHF. CDR3 DNA sequence: TGTGCCAGTAGTATGGGACAGGGCAATCAGCCCCAGCATTTT.